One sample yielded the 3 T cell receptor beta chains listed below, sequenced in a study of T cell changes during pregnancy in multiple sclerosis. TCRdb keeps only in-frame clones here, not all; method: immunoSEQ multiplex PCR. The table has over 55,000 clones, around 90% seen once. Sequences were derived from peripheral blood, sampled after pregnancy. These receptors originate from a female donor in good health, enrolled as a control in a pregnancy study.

In DNA form, the CDR3 reads TGCAGCGTTGAAAAAGGGACAGGCGGAAACACCATATATTTT. This gives the protein CSVEKGTGGNTIYF. The chain is built from TRBV29-1 and TRBJ1-3, with 8 bases aligning to TRBD1. Unmatched junction bases numbered 4, after V lost 2 bases and J lost 4 bases. This CDR3 region has 14 residues. From germline, CDR1 is SQVTM and CDR2 ANQGSEA. Full variable domain (outside the CDR3, taken from reference TRBV29-1 and TRBJ1-3): SAVISQKPSRDICQRGTSLTIQCQVDSQVTMMFWYRQQPGQSLTLIATANQGSEATYESGFVIDKFPISRPNLTFSTLTVSNMSPEDSSIYLCSVEKGTGGNTIYFGEGSWLTVV.

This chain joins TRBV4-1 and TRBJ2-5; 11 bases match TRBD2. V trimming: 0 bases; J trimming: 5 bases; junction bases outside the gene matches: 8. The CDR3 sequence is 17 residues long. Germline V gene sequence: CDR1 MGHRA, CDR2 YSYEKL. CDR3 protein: CASSQDRLAGGFETQYF. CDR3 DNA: TGCGCCAGCAGCCAAGATCGCCTAGCGGGGGGTTTTGAGACCCAGTACTTC.

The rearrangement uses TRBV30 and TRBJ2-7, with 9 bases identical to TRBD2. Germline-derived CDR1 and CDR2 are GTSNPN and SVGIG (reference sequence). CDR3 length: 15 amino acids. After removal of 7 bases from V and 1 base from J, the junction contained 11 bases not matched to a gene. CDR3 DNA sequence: TGTGCCTCCTCGGGACGAGCGGGGGGTTCCTACGAGCAGTACTTC. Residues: CASSGRAGGSYEQYF.